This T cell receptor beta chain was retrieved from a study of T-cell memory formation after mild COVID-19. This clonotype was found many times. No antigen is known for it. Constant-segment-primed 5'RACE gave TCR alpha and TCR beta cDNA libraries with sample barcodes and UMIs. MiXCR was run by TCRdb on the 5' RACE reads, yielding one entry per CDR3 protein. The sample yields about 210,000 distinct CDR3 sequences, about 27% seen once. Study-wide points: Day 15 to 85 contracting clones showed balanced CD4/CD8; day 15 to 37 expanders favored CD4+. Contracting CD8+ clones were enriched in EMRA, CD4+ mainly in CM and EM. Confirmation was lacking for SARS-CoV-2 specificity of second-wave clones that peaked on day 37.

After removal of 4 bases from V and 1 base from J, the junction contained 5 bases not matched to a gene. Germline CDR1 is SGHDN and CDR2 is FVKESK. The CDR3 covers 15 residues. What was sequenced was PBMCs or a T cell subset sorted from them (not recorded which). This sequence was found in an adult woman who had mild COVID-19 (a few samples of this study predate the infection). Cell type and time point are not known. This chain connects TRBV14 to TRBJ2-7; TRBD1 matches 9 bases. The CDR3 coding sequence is TGTGCCAGCAGCCGAAGGACAGGGGTATCCTACGAGCAGTACTTC. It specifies CASSRRTGVSYEQYF.